Each of the 5 T cell receptor beta chains below was sequenced from the same sample in a study of shared clonotypes between healthy human individuals. Some clones are missing from TCRdb's copy, which holds only in-frame ones; the method was immunoSEQ multiplex PCR. The top ten clones hold roughly 0.65% of a sample with about 990,000 clones, around 78% of them seen once. The sequenced sample was memory CD4+ T cells from PBMCs. Subset noted: CD45RA-negative fraction. The receptors stem from a man younger than 35 in good health. Some clones in this sample may be carry-over from other donors' samples.

Ten or more counts support this clone. Other DNA sequences within the sample encode an identical CDR3. The chain links TRBV11-3 to TRBJ2-3, with TRBD2 matching over 7 bases. The CDR3 totals 12 residues. The germline CDR1 and CDR2 sequences are SGHNT and YENEEA. Germline trimming cut 3 bases from V and 6 bases from J; bases unmatched to any gene: 0. CDR3 sequence: CASSLGGDTQYF. For the CDR3, the DNA is TGTGCCAGCAGCTTGGGAGGGGATACGCAGTATTTT.

Concerning this clone itself: A much larger clone differs from this one at a single base, so this may be a read error. Different DNA sequences within this sample yield the same CDR3. This chain connects TRBV30 to TRBJ2-7, with a tentative D call TRBD2 (7 bases). Germline V gene lookup returns CDR1 GTSNPN and CDR2 SVGIG (reference sequence). The CDR3 has 13 residues. CDR3 loop: CAWNRGAGSAQYF. Written as DNA, the CDR3 is TGCGCCTGGAATCGGGGGGCCGGATCGGCGCAGTACTTC.

Details on this clone: Other nucleotide sequences in the sample specify the same CDR3. V and J are TRBV2 and TRBJ1-1, with D hard to call. CDR1 is SNHLY and CDR2 is FYNNEI in the germline V gene. V was pared by 3 bases and J by 2 bases, with 10 bases between. The CDR3 is 14 amino acids. The CDR3 spells CASSDRTQNTEAFF. CDR3 nucleotide sequence: TGTGCCAGCAGTGACCGGACGCAAAACACTGAAGCTTTCTTT.

In its sample, this clone was seen once. This chain connects TRBV5-1 to TRBJ1-1; a possible D gene is TRBD1 (5 bases). The CDR3 spans 14 residues. Trimming left V 4 bases short and J 5 bases short, with 15 bases between. The germline V gene has CDR1 SGHRS and CDR2 YFSETQ. The CDR3 reads CASSVGTAGTEAFF. The CDR3 nucleotides are TGCGCCAGCAGCGTGGGGACGGCGGGGACTGAAGCTTTCTTT.

The chain combines TRBV7-2 with TRBJ2-1, with TRBD2 matching over 16 bases. The V and J ends lost 2 bases and 0 bases, in that order; junction bases with no gene match: 4. The CDR3 is 19 amino acids. Germline lookup yields CDR1 SGHTA and CDR2 FQGNSA. The CDR3 spells CASSLTGLAGGTSYNEQFF. In DNA, the CDR3 is TGTGCCAGCAGCTTAACGGGACTAGCGGGAGGGACCTCCTACAATGAGCAGTTCTTC.